The following is a T cell receptor beta chain sequence with its context. The data originate from a study of control samples from healthy donors and cancer patients. This CDR3 spans 13 amino acids. The ends were cut back, 4 bases at V and 3 bases at J, with 10 bases in the middle. Germline CDR1 reads LGHNA; CDR2 reads YNFKEQ. Produced via immunoSEQ multiplex PCR; TCRdb's table is partial and in-frame only. The sample consists of 150,000 to 200,000 clones, roughly 95% of them appearing once. The specimen was blood. This rearrangement joins TRBV4-2 to TRBJ2-7; the D call may be TRBD1 or TRBD2 (6 bases each). This sequence was found in a woman aged 25 to 39 in good health. As DNA, the CDR3 is TGTGCCAGCAGCCCCCGGGGGCACTACGAGCAGTACTTC. Translation: CASSPRGHYEQYF.